The 17 T cell receptor beta chains given below trace back to one sample, sequenced in a study of cytomegalovirus exposure and HLA in healthy donors. The PCR contained 60 Vbeta and 13 Jbeta primers. The method was immunoSEQ multiplex PCR; TCRdb's version includes in-frame clones alone and lacks a portion of them. Seen here are some 130,000 clones, under 85% observed once, and the top ten hold roughly 4.2%. The source material was PBMCs. Receptors originate from a male donor in good health and CMV-seropositive.

This chain links TRBV7-9 with TRBJ1-2; tentative D call: TRBD1 (5 bases). Germline V lookup: CDR1 SEHNR, CDR2 FQNEAQ (reference sequence). The CDR3 runs to 14 residues. The ends were cut back, 5 bases at V and 4 bases at J, with 14 bases in the middle. The CDR3 region has the DNA TGTGCCAGCAGCCCACCGACAGAGGTCTATGGCTACACCTTC. It is translated as CASSPPTEVYGYTF.

The chain has TRBV29-1 and TRBJ2-1; possibly TRBD1 for D (6 bases). The CDR3 extends over 12 amino acids. Germline CDR1 is SQVTM and CDR2 is ANQGSEA. V was shortened by 5 bases and J by 7 bases, with 12 bases between the two germline ends. This CDR3 reads CSVRDRWNEQFF. The CDR3 DNA is TGCAGCGTTAGAGACAGGTGGAATGAGCAGTTCTTC.

This sequence joins TRBV5-4 and TRBJ1-2; a weak D match, TRBD1 (6 bases). V lost 4 bases and J 5 bases, leaving 18 bases between the germline ends. The V gene's germline CDR1 is SGHNT and CDR2 YYREEE (reference sequence). CDR3 size: 15 residues. This CDR3 reads CASSPTAQGNYGYTF. The CDR3 region has the DNA TGTGCCAGCAGCCCAACGGCACAGGGCAATTATGGCTACACCTTC.

V and J are TRBV9 and TRBJ1-5, with TRBD1 identical over 7 bases. The CDR3 covers 14 residues. Looked up from germline, CDR1 is SGDLS and CDR2 is YYNGEE. V dropped 4 bases and J dropped 4; count of bases not matched to a gene: 5. CDR3 nucleotides: TGTGCCAGCAGCTTCGGACAGGCGAATCAGCCCCAGCATTTT. Amino acid sequence: CASSFGQANQPQHF.

V and J are TRBV4-2 and TRBJ2-2; TRBD1 is a possible D gene (7 bases). CDR3 size: 18 residues. Germline V CDR1 and CDR2: LGHNA, YNFKEQ. V lost 0 bases and J lost 0, with 14 bases in between. CDR3 DNA sequence: TGTGCCAGCAGCCAAGATCCAGGGGGGACAACGAACACCGGGGAGCTGTTTTTT. This gives the protein CASSQDPGGTTNTGELFF.

This clone was found a few times. The J gene is TRBJ1-1, the V gene TRBV5-1; 7 nucleotides match TRBD1. With V trimmed by 1 base and J by 7 bases, 7 bases remained unmatched. Germline V lookup: CDR1 SGHRS, CDR2 YFSETQ. CDR3 length: 14 amino acids. The CDR3 region is CASSLSPGGGEAFF. The CDR3 bases are TGCGCCAGCAGCTTGAGCCCAGGGGGAGGTGAAGCTTTCTTT.

This clone was counted only a few times. The V call is TRBV5-1, the J call TRBJ1-4; no firm D call. Trimming removed 1 base at V and 0 bases at J, with 10 bases between. The CDR3 sequence is 16 residues long. Germline CDR1 is SGHRS and CDR2 is YFSETQ. In DNA form, the CDR3 reads TGCGCCAGCAGCTTGAAGGCGGGTCCAACTAATGAAAAACTGTTTTTT. This sequence encodes CASSLKAGPTNEKLFF. The entire variable domain, with the rest obtained from reference TRBV5-1 and TRBJ1-4, is as follows: KAGVTQTPRYLIKTRGQQVTLSCSPISGHRSVSWYQQTPGQGLQFLFEYFSETQRNKGNFPGRFSGRQFSNSRSEMNVSTLELGDSALYLCASSLKAGPTNEKLFFGSGTQLSVL.

V is TRBV6-1 and J is TRBJ1-1; 11 positions match TRBD1. Germline assignment: CDR1 MNHNS and CDR2 SASEGT. The V and J ends lost 8 bases and 11 bases, in that order; junction bases with no gene match: 16. This CDR3 is 15 amino acids long. The CDR3 is CASYSPWTGGEVAFF. The CDR3 nucleotides are TGTGCCAGCTACTCCCCTTGGACAGGGGGCGAGGTGGCTTTCTTT.

The V and J genes are TRBV27 and TRBJ2-5; D possibly corresponds to TRBD1 (6 bases). The V and J ends lost 3 bases and 5 bases respectively, with 16 bases between them. CDR3 size: 15 residues. Germline CDR1 reads MNHEY; CDR2 reads SMNVEV (reference sequence). CDR3 in DNA: TGTGCCAGCAGTTTTATCCAGGGGCCCGGCGAGACCCAGTACTTC. It specifies CASSFIQGPGETQYF.

The sample holds one count of this clone. The chain recombines TRBV6-1 with TRBJ2-2; 8 bases align to TRBD1. CDR3 size: 13 residues. Germline CDR1 MNHNS, CDR2 SASEGT. V was pared by 6 bases and J by 7 bases, with 4 bases of the junction left unmatched. Written as DNA, the CDR3 is TGTGCCAGCAGGGACAGGGACGGCGGGGAGCTGTTTTTT. Translated, it gives CASRDRDGGELFF.

This rearrangement joins TRBV28 to TRBJ2-6, with TRBD1 as a possible D gene (5 bases). CDR1 MDHEN and CDR2 SYDVKM come from the germline V gene. Trimming removed 3 bases from V and 0 bases from J, with 6 bases in between. The CDR3 loop spans 15 amino acids. CDR3 bases: TGTGCCAGCAGTTTCCAGGGCTCTGGGGCCAACGTCCTGACTTTC. It is translated as CASSFQGSGANVLTF.

The gene calls are TRBV11-2 and TRBJ2-2; 9 bases match TRBD2. CDR3 size: 13 residues. The germline V gene encodes CDR1 SGHAT and CDR2 FQNNGV. The junction had 2 bases not matched to a gene; V was cut back by 6 bases and J by 6 bases. The CDR3 loop reads CASRRLAAGELFF. CDR3 in DNA: TGTGCCAGCAGACGACTAGCGGCCGGGGAGCTGTTTTTT.

The chain joins TRBV19 to TRBJ2-5; TRBD1 aligns across 9 bases. After removal of 5 bases from V and 5 bases from J, the junction contained 12 bases not matched to a gene. This CDR3 is 16 amino acids long. The germline V gene encodes CDR1 LNHDA and CDR2 SQIVND (reference sequence). The CDR3, as DNA: TGTGCCAGTAGTCGGGAGGACAGGGGTGAAAAGGAGACCCAGTACTTC. Translated, it gives CASSREDRGEKETQYF.

Here the CDR3 reads CASSTQGTGDYEQYF. CDR3 nucleotide sequence: TGTGCCAGTAGTACACAGGGGACTGGGGACTACGAGCAGTACTTC. This chain uses TRBV19 with TRBJ2-7; D possibly corresponds to TRBD1 (7 bases). Per germline, CDR1 LNHDA and CDR2 SQIVND (reference sequence). The CDR3 is 15 residues long. The V gene lost 4 bases and the J gene lost 3 bases, with 16 bases spanning the gap.

The rearrangement joins TRBV30 to TRBJ1-6; no reliable D call. The CDR3 covers 12 residues. The V end was cut by 3 bases, the J end by 7 bases, with 7 bases between. Germline V gene lookup returns CDR1 GTSNPN and CDR2 SVGIG (reference sequence). CDR3 DNA: TGTGCCTGGAGCCCCCTCAATTCACCCCTCCACTTT. It yields the protein CAWSPLNSPLHF.

The V call is TRBV10-3, the J call TRBJ1-1; possible D gene TRBD1, 5 bases. CDR1 ENHRY and CDR2 SYGVKD come from the germline V gene. The CDR3 is made up of 15 amino acids. The V gene lost 3 bases and the J gene lost 1 base, with 12 bases spanning the gap. The CDR3 region is CAISDLGQGNTEAFF. CDR3 in DNA: TGTGCCATCAGTGACCTCGGACAAGGGAACACTGAAGCTTTCTTT.

This clone was seen only once. This chain links TRBV6-4 with TRBJ2-1, with unresolved D. Germline V CDR1 and CDR2: MRHNA, SNTAGT. The CDR3 sequence is 13 residues long. With 0 bases removed from V and 5 bases from J, the gap between germline ends came to 5 bases. The DNA for the CDR3 is TGTGCCAGCAGTGACTCAGAGAACAATGAGCAGTTCTTC. It is translated as CASSDSENNEQFF.